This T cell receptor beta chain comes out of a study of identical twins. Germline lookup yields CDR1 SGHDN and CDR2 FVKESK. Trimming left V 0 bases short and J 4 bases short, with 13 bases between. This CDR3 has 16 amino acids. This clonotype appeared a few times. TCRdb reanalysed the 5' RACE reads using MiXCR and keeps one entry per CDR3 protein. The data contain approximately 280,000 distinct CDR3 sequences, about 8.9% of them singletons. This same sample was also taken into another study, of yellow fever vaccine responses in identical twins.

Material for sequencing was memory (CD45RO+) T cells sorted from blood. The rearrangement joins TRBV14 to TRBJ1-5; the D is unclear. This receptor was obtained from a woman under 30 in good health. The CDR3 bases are TGTGCCAGCAGCCAAGATGGGGTCGCTGGAAATCAGCCCCAGCATTTT. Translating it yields CASSQDGVAGNQPQHF.